These 8 T cell receptor beta chains were sequenced from one sample in a study of CD8 T cells in ankylosing spondylitis (TCRdb year 2017). The method behind the library was 5' RACE. Sequencing used an Illumina HiSeq 2500. TCRdb handled the public reads itself, with Q25 trimming in fastp and clone calling in MiXCR, and kept productive beta chains. Every distinct CDR3 protein forms one entry, paired with its most common genes and DNA. The sample table shows about 500,000 distinct CDR3 sequences, and roughly 12% are seen once. Nearly 7% of the sample is in the top ten clones. What the work shows at the level of the full study, not this receptor alone: A TCR beta motif made up of seven or eight highly homologous amino acid variants appeared to be characteristic of blood from ankylosing spondylitis patients.

Antigens for these TCRs are unknown. The sample comprised blood, either unsorted or a sorted T cell fraction (not recorded which). The receptors stem from a male donor with ankylosing spondylitis.

Only a few counts were recorded for this clonotype. The rearrangement uses TRBV24-1 and TRBJ2-3, with D perhaps TRBD2 (7 bases). Germline V lookup: CDR1 KGHDR, CDR2 SFDVKD. The germline V and J ends were trimmed by 3 bases and 3 bases, with 21 bases remaining between them. This CDR3 has 18 amino acids. The CDR3 is CATSDPGGLQGITDTQYF. The CDR3 region has the DNA TGTGCCACCAGTGATCCTGGGGGACTACAGGGAATAACAGATACGCAGTATTTT.

This clonotype was observed a few times. The chain employs TRBV5-1 and TRBJ2-2; 9 nucleotides agree with TRBD2. The CDR3 contains 16 residues. Germline CDR1 and CDR2: SGHRS and YFSETQ. After removal of 4 bases from V and 3 bases from J, the junction contained 7 bases not matched to a gene. The CDR3, as DNA: TGCGCCAGCAGCACCCCGGGACTAGCTCACACCGGGGAGCTGTTTTTT. Its protein product is CASSTPGLAHTGELFF.

In this sample, this clonotype turned up a few times. V and J are TRBV5-5 and TRBJ1-5, with D hard to call. Germline V gene data show CDR1 as SGHKS and CDR2 as YYEKEE (reference sequence). The CDR3 runs 13 residues. The V end lost 4 bases, the J end lost 3 bases, and 8 bases lay between the germline ends. CDR3: CASSPEVNQPQHF. DNA for the CDR3: TGTGCCAGCAGCCCGGAAGTCAATCAGCCCCAGCATTTT.

V gene TRBV5-1 combines with J gene TRBJ2-7; D not certain. There are 15 residues in the CDR3. The germline V gene encodes CDR1 SGHRS and CDR2 YFSETQ. With 4 bases removed from V and 2 bases from J, the gap between germline ends came to 16 bases. The DNA of the CDR3 is TGCGCCAGCAGCCCTACTCCACTTAAGACCTACGAGCAGTACGTC. Its protein product is CASSPTPLKTYEQYV.

The rearrangement links TRBV7-2 to TRBJ2-1, with 9 bases aligning to TRBD2. This CDR3 contains 15 residues. Germline trimming cut 4 bases from V and 2 bases from J; bases unmatched to any gene: 3. Looked up from germline, CDR1 is SGHTA and CDR2 is FQGNSA. CDR3 residues: CASSSGLAPYNEQFF. As DNA, the CDR3 is TGTGCCAGCAGCTCCGGACTAGCGCCCTACAATGAGCAGTTCTTC. Full variable domain (rest looked up from reference TRBV7-2 and TRBJ2-1): GAGVSQSPSNKVTEKGKDVELRCDPISGHTALYWYRQSLGQGLEFLIYFQGNSAPDKSGLPSDRFSAERTGGSVSTLTIQRTQQEDSAVYLCASSSGLAPYNEQFFGPGTRLTVL.

This chain uses TRBV29-1 with TRBJ1-1, with 8 positions matching TRBD1. Trimming cost V 4 bases and J 2 bases; bases outside gene matches: 6. The CDR3 is 14 amino acids. The germline CDR1 and CDR2 sequences are SQVTM and ANQGSEA. The CDR3 nucleotides read TGCAGCGTTGCGGCCAGGGGGCTAAACACTGAAGCTTTCTTT. Amino acid sequence: CSVAARGLNTEAFF. The whole variable domain, remainder taken from reference TRBV29-1 and TRBJ1-1, is SAVISQKPSRDICQRGTSLTIQCQVDSQVTMMFWYRQQPGQSLTLIATANQGSEATYESGFVIDKFPISRPNLTFSTLTVSNMSPEDSSIYLCSVAARGLNTEAFFGQGTRLTVV.

The rearrangement links TRBV5-6 to TRBJ2-2; D remains ambiguous. Trimming took off 4 bases at V and 6 bases at J, with 10 bases between the two ends. CDR3 length: 13 amino acids. The germline V gene encodes CDR1 SGHDT and CDR2 YYEEEE. CDR3 in amino acids: CASSPGYAGELFF. The CDR3 bases are TGTGCCAGCAGCCCCGGGTATGCCGGGGAGCTGTTTTTT.

In this sample, this clonotype turned up many times. The chain uses TRBV5-1 and TRBJ1-2; D call uncertain. V was trimmed by 7 bases and J by 6 bases, leaving 16 bases between them. Germline lookup yields CDR1 SGHRS and CDR2 YFSETQ. The CDR3 extends over 13 amino acids. This chain's CDR3 is CASREERVDGYTF. The CDR3 DNA reads as TGCGCCAGCCGAGAGGAGCGGGTAGATGGCTACACCTTC.